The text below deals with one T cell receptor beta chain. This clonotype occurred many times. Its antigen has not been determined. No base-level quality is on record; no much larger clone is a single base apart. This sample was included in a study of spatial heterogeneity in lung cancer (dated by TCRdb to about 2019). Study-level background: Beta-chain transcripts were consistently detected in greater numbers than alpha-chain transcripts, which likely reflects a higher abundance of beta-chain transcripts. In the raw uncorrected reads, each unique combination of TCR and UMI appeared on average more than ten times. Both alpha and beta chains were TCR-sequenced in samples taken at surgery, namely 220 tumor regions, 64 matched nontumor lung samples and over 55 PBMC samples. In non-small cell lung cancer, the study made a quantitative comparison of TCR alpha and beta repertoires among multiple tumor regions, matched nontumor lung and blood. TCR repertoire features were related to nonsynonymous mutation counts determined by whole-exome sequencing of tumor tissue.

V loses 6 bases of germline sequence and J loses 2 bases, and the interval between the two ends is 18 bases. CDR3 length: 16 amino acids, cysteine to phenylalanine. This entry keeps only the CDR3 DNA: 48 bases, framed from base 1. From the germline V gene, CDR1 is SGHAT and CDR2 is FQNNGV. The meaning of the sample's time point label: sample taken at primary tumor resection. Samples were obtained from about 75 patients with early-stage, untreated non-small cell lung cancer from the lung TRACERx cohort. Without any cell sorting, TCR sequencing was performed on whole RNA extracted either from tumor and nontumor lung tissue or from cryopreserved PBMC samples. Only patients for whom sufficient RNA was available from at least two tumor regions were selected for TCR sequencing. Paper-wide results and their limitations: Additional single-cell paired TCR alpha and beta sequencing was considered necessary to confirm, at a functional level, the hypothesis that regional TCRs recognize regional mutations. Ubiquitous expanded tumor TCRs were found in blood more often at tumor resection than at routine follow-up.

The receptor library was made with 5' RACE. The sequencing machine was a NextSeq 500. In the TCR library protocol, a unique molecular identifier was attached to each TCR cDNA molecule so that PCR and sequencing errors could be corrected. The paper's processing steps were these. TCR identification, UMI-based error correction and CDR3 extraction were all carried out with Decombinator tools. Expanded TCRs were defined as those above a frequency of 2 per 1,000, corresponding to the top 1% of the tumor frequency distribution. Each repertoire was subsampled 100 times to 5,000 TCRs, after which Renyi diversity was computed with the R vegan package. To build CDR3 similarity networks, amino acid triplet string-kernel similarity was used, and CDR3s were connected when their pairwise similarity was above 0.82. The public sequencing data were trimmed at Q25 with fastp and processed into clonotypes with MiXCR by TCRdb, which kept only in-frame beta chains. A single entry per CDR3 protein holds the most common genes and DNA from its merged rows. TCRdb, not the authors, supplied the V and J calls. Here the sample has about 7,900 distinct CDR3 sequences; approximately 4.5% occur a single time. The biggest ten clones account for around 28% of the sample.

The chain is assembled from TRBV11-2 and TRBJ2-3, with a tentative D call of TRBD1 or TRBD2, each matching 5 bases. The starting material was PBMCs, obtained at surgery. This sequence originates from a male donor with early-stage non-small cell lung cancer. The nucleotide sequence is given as TGTGCCAGCAGGTTACCGGGACGCACTTCCACAGATACGCAGTATTTT. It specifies CASRLPGRTSTDTQYF.